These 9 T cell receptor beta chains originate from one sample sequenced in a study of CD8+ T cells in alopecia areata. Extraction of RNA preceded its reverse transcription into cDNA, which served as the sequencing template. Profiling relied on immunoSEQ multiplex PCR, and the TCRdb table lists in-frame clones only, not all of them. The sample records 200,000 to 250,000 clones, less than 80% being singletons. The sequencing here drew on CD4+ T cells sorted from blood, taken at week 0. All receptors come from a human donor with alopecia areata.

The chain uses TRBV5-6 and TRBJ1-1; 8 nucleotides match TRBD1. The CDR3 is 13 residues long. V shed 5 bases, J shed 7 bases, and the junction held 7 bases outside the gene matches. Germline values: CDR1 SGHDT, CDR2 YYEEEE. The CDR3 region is CASSKDRAFEAFF. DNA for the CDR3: TGTGCCAGCAGTAAGGACAGGGCTTTTGAAGCTTTCTTT.

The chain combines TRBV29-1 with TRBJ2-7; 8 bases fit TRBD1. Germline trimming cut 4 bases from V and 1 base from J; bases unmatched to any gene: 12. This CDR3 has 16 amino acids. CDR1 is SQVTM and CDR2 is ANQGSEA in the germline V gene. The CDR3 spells CSVVSTWDRLSYEQYF. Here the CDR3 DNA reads TGCAGCGTTGTTTCTACTTGGGACAGGCTGTCCTACGAGCAGTACTTC.

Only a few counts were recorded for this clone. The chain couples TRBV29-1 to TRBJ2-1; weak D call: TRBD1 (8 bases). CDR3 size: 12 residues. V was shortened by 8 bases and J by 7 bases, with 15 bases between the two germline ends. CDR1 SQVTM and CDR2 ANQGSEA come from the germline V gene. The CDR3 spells CSTDRGGNEQFF. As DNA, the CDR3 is TGCAGCACTGACAGGGGAGGGAATGAGCAGTTCTTC.

CDR3 protein: CASSQDGRPDTQYF. In DNA form, the CDR3 reads TGCGCCAGCAGCCAAGATGGCAGACCAGATACGCAGTATTTT. The V gene is TRBV4-3, the J gene TRBJ2-3; no clear D. Germline V CDR1 and CDR2: LGHNA, YSLEER. The V end lost 0 bases, the J end lost 4 bases, and 8 bases lay between the germline ends. The CDR3 covers 14 residues.

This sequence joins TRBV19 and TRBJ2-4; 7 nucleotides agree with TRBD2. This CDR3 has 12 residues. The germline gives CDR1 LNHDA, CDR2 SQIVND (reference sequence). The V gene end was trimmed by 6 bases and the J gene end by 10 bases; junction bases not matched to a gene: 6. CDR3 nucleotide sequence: TGTGCCAGTAGACCCAGGGAGGGGATTCAGTACTTC. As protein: CASRPREGIQYF. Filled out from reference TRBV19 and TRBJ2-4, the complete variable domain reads DGGITQSPKYLFRKEGQNVTLSCEQNLNHDAMYWYRQDPGQGLRLIYYSQIVNDFQKGDIAEGYSVSREKKESFPLTVTSAQKNPTAFYLCASRPREGIQYFGAGTRLSVL.

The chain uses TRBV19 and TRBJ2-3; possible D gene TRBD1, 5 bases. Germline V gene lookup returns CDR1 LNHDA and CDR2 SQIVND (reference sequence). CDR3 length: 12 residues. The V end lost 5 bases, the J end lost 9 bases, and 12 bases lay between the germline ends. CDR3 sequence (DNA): TGTGCCAGTAGTGGGGCCCCGGAAACGCAGTATTTT. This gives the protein CASSGAPETQYF.

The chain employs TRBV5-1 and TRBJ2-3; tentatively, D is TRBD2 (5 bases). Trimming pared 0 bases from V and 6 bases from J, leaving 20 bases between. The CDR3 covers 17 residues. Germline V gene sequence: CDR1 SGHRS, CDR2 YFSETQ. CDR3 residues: CASSLAMRPRGGDTQYF. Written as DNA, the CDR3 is TGCGCCAGCAGCTTGGCGATGAGACCCCGCGGAGGCGATACGCAGTATTTT.

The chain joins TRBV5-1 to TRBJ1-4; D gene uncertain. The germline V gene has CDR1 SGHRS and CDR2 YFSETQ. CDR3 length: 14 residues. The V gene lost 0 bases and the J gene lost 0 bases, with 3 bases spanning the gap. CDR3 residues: CASSLDTTNEKLFF. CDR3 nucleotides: TGCGCCAGCAGCTTGGACACAACTAATGAAAAACTGTTTTTT.

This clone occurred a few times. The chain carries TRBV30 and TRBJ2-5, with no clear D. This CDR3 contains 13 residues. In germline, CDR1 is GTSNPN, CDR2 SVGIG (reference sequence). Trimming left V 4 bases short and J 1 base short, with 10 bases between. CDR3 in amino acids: CAWTGRRQETQYF. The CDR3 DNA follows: TGTGCCTGGACTGGCCGACGCCAAGAGACCCAGTACTTC.